This entry concerns a single T cell receptor beta chain. Its antigen is still unknown. Sequencing was performed with immunoSEQ multiplex PCR; in TCRdb, only in-frame clones are kept and a portion is missing. The sample has around 88,000 clones, roughly 90% seen once. Trimming shortened V by 5 bases and J by 0 bases, and 11 bases separated the two germline ends. This CDR3 is 15 amino acids long. Germline-derived CDR1 and CDR2 are WSHSY and SAAADI. The sample belongs to a study of T cell responses to AZD1222 COVID-19 vaccine. Study observations and caveats: Spike as a whole was targeted by vaccine-associated CD4 TCRs, dominant at 160-218 and 743-854. It should be noted that donors were predominantly white British and more often female, and clonal diversity was possibly underestimated. Two AZD1222 administrations were followed by greater Spike-specific TCR breadth and depth.

The chain joins TRBV10-2 to TRBJ1-3; D is undetermined. This receptor was obtained from an adult in good health. The starting material was peripheral blood, obtained on day 0 of MenACWY control vaccination. The CDR3 region is CASSHGVFSGNTIYF. Here the CDR3 DNA reads TGCGCCAGCAGTCACGGAGTGTTCTCTGGAAACACCATATATTTT.